The sequence of this TCR beta chain was determined in a study of T-cell reconstitution after alpha-beta-depleted transplantation in children. Study results and caveats: From newly produced T cells came most of the T-cell counts and diversity one year after transplant.

The germline V gene encodes CDR1 ENHRY and CDR2 SYGVKD. The CDR3 runs 15 residues. J lost 7 bases, V lost 2 bases, and 7 bases had no gene match. This clonotype was observed many times. The antigen remains unidentified. Unique molecular identifiers were built into the TCRbeta library. One entry per CDR3 protein, called by TCRdb with MiXCR from the PCR reads. Of about 260,000 distinct CDR3 sequences in the sample, approximately 8% were seen once. The sample was PBMCs, mostly from graft donor cells, taken 180 days after TCRalphabeta/CD19-depleted stem cell transplant. The TCR sequence derives from a male patient between 5 and 17 years old who had a stem cell transplant for acute lymphoblastic leukemia, so the T cells may come from the graft donor. The chain couples TRBV10-3 to TRBJ2-1; TRBD2 matches 8 bases. The CDR3 here is CAISEVRGGQNEQFF. The CDR3 nucleotides are TGTGCCATCAGTGAGGTTCGGGGGGGGCAGAATGAGCAGTTCTTC.